This TCR beta chain was obtained from a study of T-cell reconstitution after alpha-beta-depleted transplantation in children. Unmatched junction bases numbered 10, after V lost 7 bases and J lost 2 bases. This CDR3 spans 16 amino acids. The library targeted TCRbeta and was prepared with unique molecular identifiers. TCRdb called the PCR reads again in MiXCR, with one record for every CDR3 protein. The data hold about 200,000 distinct CDR3 sequences, with approximately 14% observed a single time. This clonotype was seen ten or more times. The TCR comes from a human donor who donated a stem cell graft to a child with acute lymphoblastic leukemia. This rearrangement joins TRBV12-3 or TRBV12-4 to TRBJ2-1, with 8 bases that match TRBD2. The input for sequencing was PBMCs from the stem cell graft donor, taken from the stem cell graft. Here the CDR3 reads CASMGRLAQTYNEQFF. The CDR3 DNA is TGTGCCAGCATGGGCCGACTAGCGCAGACCTACAATGAGCAGTTCTTC.